Below are 8 T cell receptor beta chains sequenced from a single sample in a study of a mutant IDH1 vaccine in newly diagnosed glioma. Antigens of these TCRs are unknown. This table comes from immunoSEQ multiplex PCR, and its TCRdb copy is limited to in-frame clones, with some not included. The data show tens of thousands of clones, under 90% seen once. Time point described: week 23, last vaccination. Topical imiquimod was applied with each vaccine dose, which held 300 ug of mutant IDH1 20-mer peptide. Here the sequenced sample was PBMCs, taken from a glioma patient whose treatment included an IDH1 peptide vaccine. All receptors derive from a man aged 18 to 29 with glioma.

The chain combines TRBV18 with TRBJ1-3; 8 bases fit TRBD1. The ends lost 5 bases at V and 0 bases at J; junction bases unmatched: 9. The CDR3 loop spans 17 amino acids. CDR1 is KGHSH and CDR2 is LQKENI in the germline V gene. The CDR3 loop reads CASSIGQGDPSGNTIYF. CDR3 coding DNA: TGTGCCAGCTCAATAGGACAGGGAGACCCCTCTGGAAACACCATATATTTT.

This rearrangement joins TRBV19 to TRBJ1-1; unclear D gene. There are 14 residues in the CDR3. In germline, CDR1 is LNHDA, CDR2 SQIVND (reference sequence). Trimming left V 1 base short and J 2 bases short, with 8 bases between. The CDR3, as DNA: TGTGCCAGTAGTATAGTAGGCGGAAACACTGAAGCTTTCTTT. It yields the protein CASSIVGGNTEAFF.

The gene calls are TRBV7-9 and TRBJ1-2; D is uncertain. This CDR3 contains 11 residues. Germline-derived CDR1 and CDR2 are SEHNR and FQNEAQ (reference sequence). V lost 3 bases, J lost 4 bases, and 3 bases lay in between. The CDR3 reads CASSLAYGYTF. The CDR3, as DNA: TGTGCCAGCAGCTTGGCCTATGGCTACACCTTC.

The rearrangement joins TRBV6-5 to TRBJ1-4; no firm D call. The germline gives CDR1 MNHEY, CDR2 SVGAGI. The CDR3 spans 15 residues. The ends were cut back, 4 bases at V and 0 bases at J, with 9 bases in the middle. The CDR3 nucleotides read TGTGCCAGCAGTTCGACGTATGCAACTAATGAAAAACTGTTTTTT. Protein sequence: CASSSTYATNEKLFF.

V and J are TRBV19 and TRBJ2-7; no firm D call. Per germline, CDR1 LNHDA and CDR2 SQIVND (reference sequence). Trimming took 4 bases from V and 6 from J, leaving 7 bases between them. The CDR3 is 11 amino acids. The CDR3 is CASSRWSEQYF. The CDR3 DNA is TGTGCCAGTAGTAGATGGAGCGAGCAGTACTTC.

This clone was observed a handful of times. The chain uses TRBV19 and TRBJ1-1; possible D gene TRBD1, 6 bases. This CDR3 has 14 residues. V lost 1 base to trimming and J lost 4 bases, with 10 bases between them. CDR1 LNHDA and CDR2 SQIVND come from the germline V gene (reference sequence). The CDR3 here is CASSIGGGGTEAFF. CDR3 DNA sequence: TGTGCCAGTAGTATAGGCGGGGGCGGCACTGAAGCTTTCTTT. Supplemented by reference TRBV19 and TRBJ1-1, the full variable domain reads DGGITQSPKYLFRKEGQNVTLSCEQNLNHDAMYWYRQDPGQGLRLIYYSQIVNDFQKGDIAEGYSVSREKKESFPLTVTSAQKNPTAFYLCASSIGGGGTEAFFGQGTRLTVV.

The rearrangement uses TRBV2 and TRBJ1-6, with D maybe TRBD1 (6 bases). The germline V gene has CDR1 SNHLY and CDR2 FYNNEI. Trimming shortened V by 6 bases and J by 7 bases, and 10 bases separated the two germline ends. The CDR3 is 13 residues long. CDR3 sequence (DNA): TGTGCCAGCAGGCGTGGGGGCAATTCACCCCTCCACTTT. It encodes CASRRGGNSPLHF.

This sequence joins TRBV10-3 and TRBJ2-1; D is tentatively TRBD1 or TRBD2 (5 bases each). Germline lookup yields CDR1 ENHRY and CDR2 SYGVKD. This CDR3 is built from 13 residues. V dropped 8 bases and J dropped 2 bases, with 10 bases sitting between them. CDR3 sequence (DNA): TGTGCCATCTCGGGACCTACCTACAATGAGCAGTTCTTC. This translates into CAISGPTYNEQFF.